The present T cell receptor (beta chain) was sequenced within a study of blood T cell repertoires in COVID-19. Profiling relied on immunoSEQ multiplex PCR, and the TCRdb table lists in-frame clones only, not all of them. The sample contains fewer than 600,000 clones, approximately 88% of which appear only once. In this sample, this clone turned up once. This CDR3 contains 16 residues. V trimming: 4 bases; J trimming: 2 bases; junction bases outside the gene matches: 9. From germline, CDR1 is SNHLY and CDR2 FYNNEI. The source of this sequence is a woman aged 40 to 50 who had recovered from COVID-19. The chain is built from TRBV2 and TRBJ2-3; the match to TRBD1 covers 7 bases. Sequencing input: PBMCs or T cells enriched from blood (not recorded which). The CDR3 DNA reads as TGTGCCAGCAGTGCTTTGGGACAGATGTACACAGATACGCAGTATTTT. Residues: CASSALGQMYTDTQYF.